These 18 T cell receptor beta chains were sequenced from one sample in a study of cytomegalovirus exposure and HLA in healthy donors. It was with 60 Vbeta and 13 Jbeta primers that the PCR ran. The data were produced by immunoSEQ multiplex PCR, yet TCRdb's version contains in-frame clones alone and is incomplete. Here the sample spans about 260,000 clones, roughly 70% being singletons. The sequenced sample was PBMCs. Receptors were obtained from a female donor in good health and CMV-seronegative.

This clone was found once. The chain has TRBV5-1 and TRBJ2-1; TRBD2 might be the D (6 bases). Trimming removed 1 base from V and 9 bases from J, with 17 bases in between. The CDR3 loop spans 15 amino acids. The germline V gene encodes CDR1 SGHRS and CDR2 YFSETQ. The CDR3 region is CASSLTRDSGSEQFF. For the CDR3, the DNA is TGCGCCAGCAGCTTGACTAGGGACTCTGGTAGTGAGCAGTTCTTC.

This clone appeared a few times. This chain uses TRBV25-1 with TRBJ2-3, with TRBD1 matching over 7 bases. This CDR3 has 13 amino acids. CDR1 is MGHDK, CDR2 SYGVNS, per germline. With V trimmed by 6 bases and J by 4 bases, 4 bases remained unmatched. This CDR3 reads CASRTGSADTQYF. The CDR3 DNA reads as TGTGCCAGCAGGACAGGGAGCGCAGATACGCAGTATTTT.

The table lists this clone with a few counts. The J gene is TRBJ2-7, the V gene TRBV2; D may be TRBD2 (5 bases). Trimming pared 7 bases from V and 1 base from J, leaving 17 bases between. The CDR3 totals 15 residues. The germline CDR1 and CDR2 sequences are SNHLY and FYNNEI. CDR3 sequence (DNA): TGTGCCAGCACCAGAGGGCAGGCGTTATCCTACGAGCAGTACTTC. Its protein is CASTRGQALSYEQYF.

This clone was picked up one time. The gene calls are TRBV5-1 and TRBJ2-3; possible D gene TRBD2, 6 bases. Germline V lookup: CDR1 SGHRS, CDR2 YFSETQ. The CDR3 is made up of 17 amino acids. V lost 2 bases and J lost 3, with 19 bases in between. CDR3 DNA sequence: TGCGCCAGCAGCTTCGGGTTGGGCGGGATGGGAACAGATACGCAGTATTTT. Amino acid sequence: CASSFGLGGMGTDTQYF.

This chain uses TRBV4-1 with TRBJ2-7; TRBD2 matches 8 bases. Trimming cost V 4 bases and J 4 bases; bases outside gene matches: 12. The CDR3 is 16 amino acids. The V gene's germline CDR1 is MGHRA and CDR2 YSYEKL. The CDR3 DNA follows: TGCGCCAGCAGCCCATTGGCTGGACTAGCCAGGTACGAGCAGTACTTC. Amino acids: CASSPLAGLARYEQYF.

The rearrangement joins TRBV5-4 to TRBJ2-1; 8 bases map to TRBD2. J was trimmed by 3 bases and V by 5 bases; bases with no gene match: 7. The CDR3 spans 15 residues. CDR1 and CDR2 (germline): SGHNT, YYREEE (reference sequence). The CDR3 reads CASRIREGVYNEQFF. The CDR3 coding sequence is TGTGCCAGCAGGATACGGGAGGGGGTCTACAATGAGCAGTTCTTC.

This clone was recorded once. V is TRBV29-1 and J is TRBJ2-3; a weak D match, TRBD1 (5 bases). Germline CDR1 is SQVTM and CDR2 is ANQGSEA. The V gene lost 1 base and the J gene lost 0 bases, with 8 bases spanning the gap. CDR3 length: 14 amino acids. The CDR3 DNA is TGCAGCGTTGAAGGGACACCCAGCACAGATACGCAGTATTTT. Translated: CSVEGTPSTDTQYF.

V gene TRBV25-1 combines with J gene TRBJ2-7; 9 nucleotides align to TRBD1. Germline CDR1 and CDR2: MGHDK and SYGVNS. The length of the CDR3 is 15 residues. The ends lost 4 bases at V and 11 bases at J; junction bases unmatched: 15. CDR3 sequence (DNA): TGTGCCAGCAGTGGAGTTCTCGGTGAAAGGACAGGGGAGTACTTC. This codes for CASSGVLGERTGEYF.

This clone appeared a few times. This sequence joins TRBV11-1 and TRBJ2-5; TRBD2 matches at 7 bases. The CDR3 runs 17 residues. CDR1 SGHAT and CDR2 FQDESV come from the germline V gene (reference sequence). Trimming cost V 5 bases and J 6 bases; bases outside gene matches: 18. For the CDR3, the DNA is TGTGCCAGCAGCCGCGGGGGTAAGGCGGACCTATTAAAGACCCAGTACTTC. As protein: CASSRGGKADLLKTQYF.

The chain couples TRBV4-1 to TRBJ2-2; D gene ambiguous. From germline, CDR1 is MGHRA and CDR2 YSYEKL. This CDR3 spans 14 amino acids. Between the trimmed V and J ends, which lost 1 base and 4 bases, there was a span of 7 bases. The CDR3 here is CASSQAQFTGELFF. DNA for the CDR3: TGCGCCAGCAGCCAAGCGCAGTTCACCGGGGAGCTGTTTTTT.

This clone was picked up one time. The genes are TRBV28 and TRBJ1-1, with D uncertain. The germline gives CDR1 MDHEN, CDR2 SYDVKM. Between the trimmed V and J ends, which lost 7 bases and 4 bases, there was a span of 13 bases. The CDR3 spans 13 residues. The CDR3 sequence is CASIRQEATEAFF. The CDR3, as DNA: TGTGCCAGCATTCGTCAAGAGGCCACTGAAGCTTTCTTT.

The chain recombines TRBV4-1 with TRBJ2-3; maybe TRBD2 (6 bases). The CDR3 extends over 17 amino acids. The germline gives CDR1 MGHRA, CDR2 YSYEKL. Trimming pared 1 base from V and 6 bases from J, leaving 20 bases between. CDR3 protein: CASSQGRASARSDTQYF. The CDR3 coding sequence is TGCGCCAGCAGCCAAGGTCGTGCTAGCGCCAGGTCCGATACGCAGTATTTT.

This clone was detected only once. The chain links TRBV7-3 to TRBJ2-5; D uncertain. V was clipped by 4 bases and J by 2 bases, with 14 bases between them. The CDR3 consists of 15 residues. Germline V gives CDR1 SGHTA, CDR2 FQGTGA. The CDR3 coding sequence is TGTGCCAGCAGCTCACGCCGCGGAGATCAAGAGACCCAGTACTTC. It codes for CASSSRRGDQETQYF.

This chain uses TRBV6-5 with TRBJ1-2, with D uncertain. Trimming cost V 0 bases and J 6 bases, with 8 bases left between them. Germline V gives CDR1 MNHEY, CDR2 SVGAGI. The CDR3 loop spans 13 amino acids. CDR3 residues: CASSYSTGNGYTF. The DNA for the CDR3 is TGTGCCAGCAGTTACTCGACGGGGAATGGCTACACCTTC.

V gene TRBV28 combines with J gene TRBJ1-2, with 7 bases that match TRBD1. The CDR3 is 15 residues long. Trimming took 5 bases from V and 0 from J; bases not matched to a gene: 6. Germline V gives CDR1 MDHEN, CDR2 SYDVKM. Written as DNA, the CDR3 is TGTGCCAGCAGTCTGAGGGACAGTTCTAACTATGGCTACACCTTC. Its protein is CASSLRDSSNYGYTF.

The chain is built from TRBV2 and TRBJ1-4, with D hard to call. This CDR3 comprises 14 residues. V lost 4 bases to trimming and J lost 1 base, with 7 bases between them. Germline CDR1 reads SNHLY; CDR2 reads FYNNEI. CDR3 region: CASSVLETNEKLFF. CDR3 nucleotide sequence: TGTGCCAGCAGTGTACTAGAAACTAATGAAAAACTGTTTTTT. Full variable domain (outside the CDR3, taken from reference TRBV2 and TRBJ1-4): EPEVTQTPSHQVTQMGQEVILRCVPISNHLYFYWYRQILGQKVEFLVSFYNNEISEKSEIFDDQFSVERPDGSNFTLKIRSTKLEDSAMYFCASSVLETNEKLFFGSGTQLSVL.

This chain links TRBV11-2 with TRBJ1-2; D might be TRBD1 (5 bases). The V gene's germline CDR1 is SGHAT and CDR2 FQNNGV. The CDR3 covers 10 residues. V shed 5 bases and J shed 14 bases, with 12 bases lying between them. CDR3 sequence: CASSGPGVTF. The CDR3 DNA reads TGTGCCAGCAGCGGGCCGGGGGTTACCTTC.

The chain couples TRBV5-6 to TRBJ2-7, with 7 nucleotides matching TRBD1. J was trimmed by 7 bases and V by 0 bases; bases with no gene match: 7. This CDR3 spans 14 amino acids. The germline V gene has CDR1 SGHDT and CDR2 YYEEEE. This CDR3 reads CASSLGTGPGEQYF. Here the CDR3 DNA reads TGTGCCAGCAGCTTGGGGACAGGCCCGGGTGAGCAGTACTTC.